Sequencing of this T cell receptor (beta chain) was carried out in a study of cytotoxic CD8 clonotypes in ibrutinib-treated CLL. The study's findings and limits: Clonality was higher at baseline than in age-matched healthy donors and tracked circulating CD8+ T-cell counts. Sustained-remission patients were sampled at different times than progressing patients were.

Frozen PBMC stocks contributed 2 to 2.5 micrograms of genomic DNA to the TCR beta libraries. Germline loops: CDR1 MNHEY, CDR2 SVGAGI. The CDR3 covers 13 residues. Trimming removed 6 bases at V and 4 bases at J, with 9 bases between. A word on this clone: Its antigen remains unidentified.

Target depth was 1 in 200,000 to 1 in 1 million T cells, about 10x per clonotype. Some clones are missing from TCRdb's copy, which holds only in-frame ones; the method was immunoSEQ multiplex PCR. The sample lists about 160,000 clones, 70% to 85% seen once, with about 2% in the top ten. The TCR sequence derives from a human donor with chronic lymphocytic leukemia. This sample comprised PBMCs, obtained after 12 months of ibrutinib treatment. The J gene is TRBJ2-2, the V gene TRBV6-5, with unresolved D. The CDR3 sequence is CASSLHPTGELFF. DNA for the CDR3: TGTGCCAGCAGCTTACACCCCACCGGGGAGCTGTTTTTT.